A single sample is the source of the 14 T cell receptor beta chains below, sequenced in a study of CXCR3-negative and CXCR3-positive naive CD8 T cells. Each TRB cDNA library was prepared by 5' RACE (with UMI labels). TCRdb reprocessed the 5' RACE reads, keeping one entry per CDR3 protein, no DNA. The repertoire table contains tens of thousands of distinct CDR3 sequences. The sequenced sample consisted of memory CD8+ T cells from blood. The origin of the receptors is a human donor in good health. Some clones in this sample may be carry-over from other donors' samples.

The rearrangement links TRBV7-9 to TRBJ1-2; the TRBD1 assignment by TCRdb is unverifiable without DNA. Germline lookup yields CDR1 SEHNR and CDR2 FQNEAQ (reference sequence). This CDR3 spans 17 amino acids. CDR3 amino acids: CASSPRFGLGQADGYTF.

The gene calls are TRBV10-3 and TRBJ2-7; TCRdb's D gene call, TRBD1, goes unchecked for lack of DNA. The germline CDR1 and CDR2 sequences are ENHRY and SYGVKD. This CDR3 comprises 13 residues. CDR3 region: CALSEGGTYEQYF.

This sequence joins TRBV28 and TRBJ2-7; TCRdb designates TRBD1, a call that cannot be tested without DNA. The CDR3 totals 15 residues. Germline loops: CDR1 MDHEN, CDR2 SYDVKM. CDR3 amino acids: CASRPETGKTYEQYF.

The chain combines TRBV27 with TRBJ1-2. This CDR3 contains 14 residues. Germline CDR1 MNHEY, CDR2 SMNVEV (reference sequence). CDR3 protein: CASSFTVGLVGYTF.

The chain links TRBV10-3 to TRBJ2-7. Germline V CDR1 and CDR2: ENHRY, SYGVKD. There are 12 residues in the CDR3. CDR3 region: CAISEWSYEQYF.

The CDR3 sequence is CASSLLGLAGAYNEQFF. The rearrangement uses TRBV7-8 and TRBJ2-1; the D call of TRBD2 rests on TCRdb alone, since no DNA is present to check it. This CDR3 is built from 17 residues. Germline CDR1 is SGHVS and CDR2 is FQNEAQ.

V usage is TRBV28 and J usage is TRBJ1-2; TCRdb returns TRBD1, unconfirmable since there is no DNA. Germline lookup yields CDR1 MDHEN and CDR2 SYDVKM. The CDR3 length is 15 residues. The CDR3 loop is CASSRNRGFDYGYTF.

This CDR3 reads CASSLGQGETYEQYF. The chain joins TRBV5-1 to TRBJ2-7; TCRdb indicates TRBD1, and absent DNA this call remains unverified. This CDR3 spans 15 amino acids. Germline V CDR1 and CDR2: SGHRS, YFSETQ.

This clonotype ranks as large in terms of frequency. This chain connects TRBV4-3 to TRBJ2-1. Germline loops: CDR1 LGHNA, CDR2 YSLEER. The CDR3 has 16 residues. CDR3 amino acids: CASSQDPGGSYNEQFF.

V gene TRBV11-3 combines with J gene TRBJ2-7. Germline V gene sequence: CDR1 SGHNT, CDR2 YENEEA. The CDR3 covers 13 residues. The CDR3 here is CASSSRSSYEQYF.

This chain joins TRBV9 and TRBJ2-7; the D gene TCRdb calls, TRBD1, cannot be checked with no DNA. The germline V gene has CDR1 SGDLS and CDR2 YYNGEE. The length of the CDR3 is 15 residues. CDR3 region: CASSAAGGHSYEQYF.

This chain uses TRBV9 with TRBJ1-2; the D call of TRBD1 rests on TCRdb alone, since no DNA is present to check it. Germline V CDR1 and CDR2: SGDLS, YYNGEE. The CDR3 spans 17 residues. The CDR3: CASSPSGTGISGSGYTF.

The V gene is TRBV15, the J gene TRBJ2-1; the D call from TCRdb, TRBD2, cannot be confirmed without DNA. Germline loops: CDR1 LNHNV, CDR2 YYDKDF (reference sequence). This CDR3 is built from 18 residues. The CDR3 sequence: CATSRDLFGGSIYNEQFF.

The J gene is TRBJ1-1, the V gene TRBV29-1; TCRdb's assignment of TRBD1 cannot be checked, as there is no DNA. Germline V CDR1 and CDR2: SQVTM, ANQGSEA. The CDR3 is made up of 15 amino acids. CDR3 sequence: CSVEVYHRGDTEAFF.